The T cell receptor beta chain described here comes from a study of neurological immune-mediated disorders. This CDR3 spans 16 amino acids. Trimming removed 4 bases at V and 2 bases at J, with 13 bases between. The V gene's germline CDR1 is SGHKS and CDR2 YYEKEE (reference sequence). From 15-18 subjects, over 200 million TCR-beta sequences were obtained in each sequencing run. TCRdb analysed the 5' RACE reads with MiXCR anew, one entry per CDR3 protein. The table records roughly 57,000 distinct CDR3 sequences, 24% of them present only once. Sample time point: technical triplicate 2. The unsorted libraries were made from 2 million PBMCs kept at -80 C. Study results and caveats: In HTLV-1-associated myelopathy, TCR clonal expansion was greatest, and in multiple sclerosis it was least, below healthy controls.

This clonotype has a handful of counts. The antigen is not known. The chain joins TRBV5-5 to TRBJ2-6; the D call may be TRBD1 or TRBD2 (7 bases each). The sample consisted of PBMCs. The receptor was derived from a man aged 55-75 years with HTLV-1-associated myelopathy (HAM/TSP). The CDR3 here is CASSQGGGAGANVLTF. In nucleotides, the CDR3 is TGTGCCAGCAGCCAGGGGGGGGGCGCTGGGGCCAACGTCCTGACTTTC.